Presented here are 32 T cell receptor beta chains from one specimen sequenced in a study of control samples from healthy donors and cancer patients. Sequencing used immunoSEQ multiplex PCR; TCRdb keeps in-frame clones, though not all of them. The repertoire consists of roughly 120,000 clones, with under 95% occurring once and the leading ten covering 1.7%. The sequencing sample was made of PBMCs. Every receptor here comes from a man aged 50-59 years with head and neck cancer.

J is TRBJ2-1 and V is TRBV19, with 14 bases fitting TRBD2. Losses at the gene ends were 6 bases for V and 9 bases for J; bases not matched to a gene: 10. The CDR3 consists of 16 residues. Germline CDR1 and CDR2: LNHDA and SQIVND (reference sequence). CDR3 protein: CASSPTSGGAFSEQFF. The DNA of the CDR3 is TGTGCCAGTAGCCCGACTAGCGGGGGGGCCTTTAGTGAGCAGTTCTTC. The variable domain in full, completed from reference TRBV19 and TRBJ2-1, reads DGGITQSPKYLFRKEGQNVTLSCEQNLNHDAMYWYRQDPGQGLRLIYYSQIVNDFQKGDIAEGYSVSREKKESFPLTVTSAQKNPTAFYLCASSPTSGGAFSEQFFGPGTRLTVL.

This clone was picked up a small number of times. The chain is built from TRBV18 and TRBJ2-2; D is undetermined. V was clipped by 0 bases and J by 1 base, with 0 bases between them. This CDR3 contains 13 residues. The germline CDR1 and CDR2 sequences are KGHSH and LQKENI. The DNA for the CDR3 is TGTGCCAGCTCACCACCGAACACCGGGGAGCTGTTTTTT. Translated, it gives CASSPPNTGELFF.

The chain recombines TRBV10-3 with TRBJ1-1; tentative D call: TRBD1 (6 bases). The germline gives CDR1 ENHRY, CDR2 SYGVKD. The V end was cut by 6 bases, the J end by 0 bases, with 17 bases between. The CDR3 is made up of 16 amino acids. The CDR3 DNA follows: TGTGCCATCAGACAGGGTAACTTTGCCATGAACACTGAAGCTTTCTTT. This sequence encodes CAIRQGNFAMNTEAFF.

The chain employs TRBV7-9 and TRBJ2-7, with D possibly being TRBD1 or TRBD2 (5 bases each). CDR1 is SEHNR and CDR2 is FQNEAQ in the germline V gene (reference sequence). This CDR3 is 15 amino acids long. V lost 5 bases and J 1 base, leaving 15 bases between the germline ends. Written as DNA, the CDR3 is TGTGCCAGCAGCAAAAACTCCGGGGCTTCCTACGAGCAGTACTTC. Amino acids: CASSKNSGASYEQYF.

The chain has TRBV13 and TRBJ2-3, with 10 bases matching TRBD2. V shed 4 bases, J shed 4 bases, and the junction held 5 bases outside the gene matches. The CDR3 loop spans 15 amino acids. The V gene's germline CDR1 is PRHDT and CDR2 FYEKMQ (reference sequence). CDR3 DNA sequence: TGTGCCAGCAGCTCTAGCGGGGGTCGGGCAGATACGCAGTATTTT. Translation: CASSSSGGRADTQYF.

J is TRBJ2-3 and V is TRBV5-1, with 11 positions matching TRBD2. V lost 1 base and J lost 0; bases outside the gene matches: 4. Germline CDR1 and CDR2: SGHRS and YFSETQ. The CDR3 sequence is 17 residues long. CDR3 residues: CASSLTSGGQSTDTQYF. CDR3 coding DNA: TGCGCCAGCAGCTTGACTAGCGGGGGTCAGAGCACAGATACGCAGTATTTT.

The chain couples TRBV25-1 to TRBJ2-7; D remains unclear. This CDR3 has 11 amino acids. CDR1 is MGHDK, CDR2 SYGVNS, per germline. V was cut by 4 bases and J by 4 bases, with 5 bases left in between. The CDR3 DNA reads TGTGCCAGCAGTGTACTGTACGAGCAGTACTTC. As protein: CASSVLYEQYF.

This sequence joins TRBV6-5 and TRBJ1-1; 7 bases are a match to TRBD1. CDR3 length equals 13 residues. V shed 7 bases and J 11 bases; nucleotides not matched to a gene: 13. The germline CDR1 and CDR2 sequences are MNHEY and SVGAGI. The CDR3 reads CASTGRGQTDAFF. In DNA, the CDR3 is TGTGCCAGCACCGGGCGGGGACAGACAGATGCTTTCTTT.

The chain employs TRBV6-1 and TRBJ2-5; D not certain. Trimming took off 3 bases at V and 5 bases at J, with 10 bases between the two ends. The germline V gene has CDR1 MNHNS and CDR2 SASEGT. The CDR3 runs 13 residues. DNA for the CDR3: TGTGCCAGCAGTGAGCGTGATAGTGAGACCCAGTACTTC. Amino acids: CASSERDSETQYF.

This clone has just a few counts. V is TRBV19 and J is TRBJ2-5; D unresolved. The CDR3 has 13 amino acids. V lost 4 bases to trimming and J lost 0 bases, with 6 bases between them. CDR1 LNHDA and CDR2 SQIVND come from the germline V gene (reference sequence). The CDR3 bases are TGTGCCAGTAGTAGGAATTACCAAGAGACCCAGTACTTC. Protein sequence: CASSRNYQETQYF.

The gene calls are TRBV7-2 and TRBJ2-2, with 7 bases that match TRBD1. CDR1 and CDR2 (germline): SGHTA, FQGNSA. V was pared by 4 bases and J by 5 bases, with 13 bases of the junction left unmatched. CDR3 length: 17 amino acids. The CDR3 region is CASSSRVGQVQTGELFF. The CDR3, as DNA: TGTGCCAGCAGCTCTAGGGTTGGACAGGTCCAAACCGGGGAGCTGTTTTTT.

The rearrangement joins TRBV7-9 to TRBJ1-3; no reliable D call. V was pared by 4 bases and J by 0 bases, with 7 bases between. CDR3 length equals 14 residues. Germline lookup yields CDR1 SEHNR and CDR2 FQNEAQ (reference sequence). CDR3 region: CASSSTSSGNTIYF. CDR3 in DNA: TGTGCCAGCAGCTCAACATCCTCTGGAAACACCATATATTTT.

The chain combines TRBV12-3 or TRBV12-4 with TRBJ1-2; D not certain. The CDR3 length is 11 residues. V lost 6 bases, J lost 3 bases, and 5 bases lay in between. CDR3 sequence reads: CASRQYYGYTF. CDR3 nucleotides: TGTGCCAGCAGACAGTACTATGGCTACACCTTC.

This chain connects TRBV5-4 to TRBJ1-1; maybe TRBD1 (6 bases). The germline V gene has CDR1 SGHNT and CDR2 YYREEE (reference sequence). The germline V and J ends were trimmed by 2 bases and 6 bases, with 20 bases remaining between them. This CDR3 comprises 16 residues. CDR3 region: CASSFLRDTASPEAFF. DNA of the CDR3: TGTGCCAGCAGCTTCCTGAGGGACACGGCATCCCCTGAAGCTTTCTTT.

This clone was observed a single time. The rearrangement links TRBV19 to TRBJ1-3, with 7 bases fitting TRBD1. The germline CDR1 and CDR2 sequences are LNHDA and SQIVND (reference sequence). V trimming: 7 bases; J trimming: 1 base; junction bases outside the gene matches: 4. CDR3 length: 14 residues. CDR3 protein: CASNGRGSGNTIYF. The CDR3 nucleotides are TGTGCCAGTAACGGCAGGGGGTCTGGAAACACCATATATTTT.

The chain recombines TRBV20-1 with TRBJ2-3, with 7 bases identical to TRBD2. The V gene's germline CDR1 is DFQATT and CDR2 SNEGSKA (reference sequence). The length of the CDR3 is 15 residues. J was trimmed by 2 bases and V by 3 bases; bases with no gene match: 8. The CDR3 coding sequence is TGCAGTGCTAGTCGAGCGGGGCAATACACAGATACGCAGTATTTT. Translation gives CSASRAGQYTDTQYF.

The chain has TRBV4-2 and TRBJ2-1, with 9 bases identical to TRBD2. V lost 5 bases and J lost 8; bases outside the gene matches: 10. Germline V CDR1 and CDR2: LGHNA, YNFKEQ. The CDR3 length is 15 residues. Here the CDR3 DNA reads TGTGCCAGCAGCTCCCTAGCGGGGATCGGTCATGAGCAGTTCTTC. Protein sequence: CASSSLAGIGHEQFF.

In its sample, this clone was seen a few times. DNA of the CDR3: TGTGCCAGCGGGTCGGTGGGGGGTTCGGCTGAAGCTTTCTTT. Amino acid sequence: CASGSVGGSAEAFF. The chain combines TRBV6-5 with TRBJ1-1, with D maybe TRBD1 (5 bases). The germline V and J ends were trimmed by 8 bases and 6 bases, with 19 bases remaining between them. This CDR3 has 14 residues. Germline V gene sequence: CDR1 MNHEY, CDR2 SVGAGI.

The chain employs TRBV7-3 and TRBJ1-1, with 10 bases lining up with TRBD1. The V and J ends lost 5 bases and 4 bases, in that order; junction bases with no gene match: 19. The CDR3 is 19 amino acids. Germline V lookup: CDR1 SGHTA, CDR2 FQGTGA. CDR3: CASSLLGPGQGRIGTEAFF. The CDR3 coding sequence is TGTGCCAGCAGCCTACTAGGGCCGGGACAGGGGAGGATAGGCACTGAAGCTTTCTTT.

The CDR3 sequence: CASSLDSLTGYEAFF. The CDR3, as DNA: TGTGCCAGCAGCTTAGACAGTCTGACAGGGTATGAAGCTTTCTTT. V usage is TRBV11-2 and J usage is TRBJ1-1, with 7 bases that match TRBD1. Germline values: CDR1 SGHAT, CDR2 FQNNGV. The CDR3 loop spans 15 amino acids. V dropped 0 bases and J dropped 7; count of bases not matched to a gene: 8.

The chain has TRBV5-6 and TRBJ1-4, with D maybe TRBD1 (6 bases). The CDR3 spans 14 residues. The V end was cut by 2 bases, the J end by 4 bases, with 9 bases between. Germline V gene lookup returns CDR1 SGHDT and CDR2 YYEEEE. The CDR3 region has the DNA TGTGCCAGCAGCTTCCGACAGGTTAATGAAAAACTGTTTTTT. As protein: CASSFRQVNEKLFF. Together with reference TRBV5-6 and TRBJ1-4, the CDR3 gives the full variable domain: DAGVTQSPTHLIKTRGQQVTLRCSPKSGHDTVSWYQQALGQGPQFIFQYYEEEERQRGNFPDRFSGHQFPNYSSELNVNALLLGDSALYLCASSFRQVNEKLFFGSGTQLSVL.

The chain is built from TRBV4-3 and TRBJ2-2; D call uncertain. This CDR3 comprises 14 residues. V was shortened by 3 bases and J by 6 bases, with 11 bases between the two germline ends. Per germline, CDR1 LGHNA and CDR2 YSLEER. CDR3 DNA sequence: TGCGCCAGCAGCCAGGAATACAGCGCCGGGGAGCTGTTTTTT. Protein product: CASSQEYSAGELFF.

CDR3 DNA: TGTGCCAGCTCACCACTACAGGGTCAACTCATGAACACTGAAGCTTTCTTT. This gives the protein CASSPLQGQLMNTEAFF. The J gene is TRBJ1-1, the V gene TRBV18; possible D gene TRBD1, 6 bases. Trimming took 1 base from V and 0 from J, leaving 15 bases between them. The CDR3 totals 17 residues. Germline-derived CDR1 and CDR2 are KGHSH and LQKENI.

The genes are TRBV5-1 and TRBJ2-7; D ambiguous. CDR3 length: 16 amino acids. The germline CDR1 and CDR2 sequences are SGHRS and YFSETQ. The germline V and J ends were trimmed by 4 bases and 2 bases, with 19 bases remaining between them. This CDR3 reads CASSPVGGLAPYEQYF. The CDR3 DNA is TGCGCCAGCAGCCCGGTAGGCGGCCTGGCTCCCTACGAGCAGTACTTC.

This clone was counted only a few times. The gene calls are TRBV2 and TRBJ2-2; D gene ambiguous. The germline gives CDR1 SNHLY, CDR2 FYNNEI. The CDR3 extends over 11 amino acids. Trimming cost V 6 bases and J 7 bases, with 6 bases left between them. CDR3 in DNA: TGTGCCAGCAGAAGTTACGGGGAGCTGTTTTTT. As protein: CASRSYGELFF.

In DNA form, the CDR3 reads TGTGCCTGGGGATACAGGGGTACAGATACGCAGTATTTT. Amino acids: CAWGYRGTDTQYF. This chain uses TRBV30 with TRBJ2-3; 7 bases line up with TRBD1. The V and J ends lost 5 bases and 3 bases, in that order; junction bases with no gene match: 5. Germline loops: CDR1 GTSNPN, CDR2 SVGIG (reference sequence). CDR3 length: 13 amino acids.

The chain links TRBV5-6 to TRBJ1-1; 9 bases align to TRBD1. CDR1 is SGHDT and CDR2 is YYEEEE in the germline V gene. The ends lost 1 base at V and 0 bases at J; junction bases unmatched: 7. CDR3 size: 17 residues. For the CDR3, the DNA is TGTGCCAGCAGCTTGAGACAGGGGGTCCTAGTGAACACTGAAGCTTTCTTT. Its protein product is CASSLRQGVLVNTEAFF.

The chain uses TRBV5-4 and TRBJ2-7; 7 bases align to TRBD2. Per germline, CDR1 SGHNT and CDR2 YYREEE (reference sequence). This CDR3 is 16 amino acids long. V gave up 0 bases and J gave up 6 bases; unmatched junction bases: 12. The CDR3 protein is CASSLVWGGRRGEQYF. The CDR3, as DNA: TGTGCCAGCAGCTTGGTATGGGGGGGGAGGCGGGGCGAGCAGTACTTC.

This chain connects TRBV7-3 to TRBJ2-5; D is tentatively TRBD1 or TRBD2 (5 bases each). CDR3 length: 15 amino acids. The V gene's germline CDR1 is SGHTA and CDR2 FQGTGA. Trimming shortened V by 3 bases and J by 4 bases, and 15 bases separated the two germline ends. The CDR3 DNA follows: TGTGCCAGCAGCTTGCGTCCGGGACCAGTAGAGACCCAGTACTTC. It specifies CASSLRPGPVETQYF. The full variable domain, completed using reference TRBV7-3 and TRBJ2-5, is GAGVSQTPSNKVTEKGKYVELRCDPISGHTALYWYRQSLGQGPEFLIYFQGTGAADDSGLPNDRFFAVRPEGSVSTLKIQRTERGDSAVYLCASSLRPGPVETQYFGPGTRLLVL.

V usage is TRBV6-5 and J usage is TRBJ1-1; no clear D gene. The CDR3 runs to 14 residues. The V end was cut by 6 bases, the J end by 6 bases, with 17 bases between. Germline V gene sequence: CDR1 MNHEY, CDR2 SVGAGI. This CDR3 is CASRRDLWISEAFF. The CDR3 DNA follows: TGTGCCAGCAGGAGAGATTTGTGGATATCTGAAGCTTTCTTT.

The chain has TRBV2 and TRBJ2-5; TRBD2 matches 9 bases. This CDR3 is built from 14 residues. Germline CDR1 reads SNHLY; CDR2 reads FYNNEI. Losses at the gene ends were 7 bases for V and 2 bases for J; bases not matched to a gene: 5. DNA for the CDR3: TGTGCCAGCAAGGGGAGCGGGGGGCAAGAGACCCAGTACTTC. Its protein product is CASKGSGGQETQYF.

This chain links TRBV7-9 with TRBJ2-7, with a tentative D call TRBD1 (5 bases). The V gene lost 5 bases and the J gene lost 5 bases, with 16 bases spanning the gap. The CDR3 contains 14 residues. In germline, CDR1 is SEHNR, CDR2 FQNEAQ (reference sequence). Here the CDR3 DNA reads TGTGCCAGCAGCCCCAGCGCTGCCAGGGACGAGCAGTACTTC. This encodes CASSPSAARDEQYF.